The clone carrying this TCR beta chain has a handful of counts. The antigen remains unidentified. Trimming cost V 6 bases and J 1 base, with 12 bases left between them. The CDR3 extends over 14 amino acids. The germline CDR1 and CDR2 sequences are SGHDN and FVKESK. This entry is derived from a study of beta chain features in type 1 diabetes. A heparinised blood draw that averaged about 120 mL was obtained once from each donor. Study-wide findings and caveats: For Type 1 diabetes patients, all four CD4+ subsets carried TCRB CDR3s that were moderately but significantly shorter.

The study reverse transcribed the entire isolated RNA, so it sequenced expressed TCRB transcripts. Sequencing was performed with immunoSEQ multiplex PCR; in TCRdb, only in-frame clones are kept and a portion is missing. Among about 220,000 clones listed, approximately 11% were seen once. Sequences were obtained from central memory CD4+ T cells from blood. This chain connects TRBV14 to TRBJ1-1; D perhaps matches TRBD1 (5 bases). This TCR derives from a man aged 18-30 years in good health. CDR3 amino acids: CASSWGRGNTEAFF. CDR3 nucleotides: TGTGCCAGCAGTTGGGGGAGAGGGAACACTGAAGCTTTCTTT.